This T cell receptor beta chain came from a study of blood T cell repertoires in COVID-19. Study as a whole: Sample material is recorded as cDNA or gDNA derived from T cells, B-cell-depleted T cells, or PBMCs.

The CDR3 runs 14 residues. Per the germline V gene, CDR1 is MNHEY and CDR2 is SVGAGI. V dropped 7 bases and J dropped 5 bases, with 15 bases sitting between them. Source study methods: Amplified reference gene primers provided the basis for estimating nucleated cell counts. Profiling relied on immunoSEQ multiplex PCR, and the TCRdb table lists in-frame clones only, not all of them. For V, J and clone size, that table is used; D and trimming come from the DNA. This table holds tens of thousands of clones, about four fifths found once. The TCR originated in a human donor in a cohort sampled during active COVID-19. The sample taken for sequencing was peripheral blood. The chain couples TRBV6-5 to TRBJ2-1; D is possibly TRBD2 (5 bases). The CDR3, as DNA: TGTGCCAGCAAGAGGGCGCGAGGGAACAATGAGCAGTTCTTC. Translating gives CASKRARGNNEQFF.